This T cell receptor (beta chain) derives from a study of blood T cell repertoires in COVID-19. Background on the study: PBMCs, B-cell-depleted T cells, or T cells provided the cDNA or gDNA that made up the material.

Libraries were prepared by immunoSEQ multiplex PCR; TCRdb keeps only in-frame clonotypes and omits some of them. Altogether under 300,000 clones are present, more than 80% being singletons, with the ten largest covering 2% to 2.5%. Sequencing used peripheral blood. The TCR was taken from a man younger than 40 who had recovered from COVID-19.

The CDR3 nucleotides read TGTGCCAGCAGCCCATGGGACAGAAAGAACACTGAAGCTTTCTTT. This encodes CASSPWDRKNTEAFF. This chain uses TRBV3-1 (or the pseudogene TRBV3-2) with TRBJ1-1; 7 bases are shared with TRBD1. CDR3 length equals 15 residues. Germline trimming cut 4 bases from V and 1 base from J; bases unmatched to any gene: 6. CDR1 and CDR2 (germline): LGHDT, YNNKEL (reference sequence).